These 21 T cell receptor beta chains were sequenced from one sample in a study of T cell repertoires in cytomegalovirus infection. TCRdb analysed the reads with MiXCR anew, one entry per CDR3 protein. The sample has more than 85,000 distinct CDR3 sequences, around a quarter seen once. Sequencing was done on a sample of CD8+ T cells from PBMCs. Receptors originate from a human donor in good health (CMV status not recorded). Some clones in this sample may be carry-over from other donors' samples.

The chain combines TRBV11-2 with TRBJ1-3; 8 nucleotides match TRBD1. Germline lookup yields CDR1 SGHAT and CDR2 FQNNGV. The length of the CDR3 is 16 residues. V lost 2 bases to trimming and J lost 0 bases; unmatched junction nucleotides: 3. The CDR3: CASSLSGQGSGNTIYF. DNA of the CDR3: TGTGCCAGCAGCTTATCTGGACAGGGCTCTGGAAACACCATATATTTT. Full variable domain (outside the CDR3, taken from reference TRBV11-2 and TRBJ1-3): EAGVAQSPRYKIIEKRQSVAFWCNPISGHATLYWYQQILGQGPKLLIQFQNNGVVDDSQLPKDRFSAERLKGVDSTLKIQPAKLEDSAVYLCASSLSGQGSGNTIYFGEGSWLTVV.

This clonotype was picked up many times. In DNA form, the CDR3 reads TGTGCCAGCAGCCAAGTCGGGGTCTCCTACGAGCAGTACTTC. It is translated as CASSQVGVSYEQYF. This chain links TRBV3-1 with TRBJ2-7; a possible D gene is TRBD2 (5 bases). Looked up from germline, CDR1 is LGHDT and CDR2 is YNNKEL (reference sequence). This CDR3 is 14 amino acids long. The germline V and J ends were trimmed by 1 base and 0 bases, with 7 bases remaining between them.

This clonotype was counted between two and nine times. V and J are TRBV28 and TRBJ2-7; D is possibly TRBD1 (5 bases). The CDR3 contains 17 residues. Trimming removed 6 bases from V and 2 bases from J, with 23 bases in between. Germline CDR1 and CDR2: MDHEN and SYDVKM. CDR3 sequence reads: CASSKSPRAFMTYEQYF. The CDR3 coding sequence is TGTGCCAGCAGCAAATCCCCCAGGGCGTTCATGACCTACGAGCAGTACTTC.

V is TRBV28 and J is TRBJ1-2; tentatively, D is TRBD1 (6 bases). Trimming removed 3 bases from V and 3 bases from J, with 8 bases in between. CDR3 length: 13 amino acids. Germline values: CDR1 MDHEN, CDR2 SYDVKM. The CDR3 nucleotides are TGTGCCAGCAGTTTTGAGGGGGACTATGGCTACACCTTC. This encodes CASSFEGDYGYTF.

This clonotype was observed many times. This chain joins TRBV7-9 and TRBJ1-1, with a weak D call TRBD1 (5 bases). Germline CDR1 reads SEHNR; CDR2 reads FQNEAQ (reference sequence). The V gene lost 1 base and the J gene lost 1 base, with 7 bases spanning the gap. The CDR3 has 14 residues. CDR3 in amino acids: CASSLDQGNTEAFF. The CDR3 coding sequence is TGTGCCAGCAGCTTAGACCAGGGGAACACTGAAGCTTTCTTT.

This clonotype was observed a few times. The chain uses TRBV20-1 and TRBJ1-5; a possible D gene is TRBD1 (5 bases). CDR3 length equals 14 residues. The germline gives CDR1 DFQATT, CDR2 SNEGSKA (reference sequence). The ends were cut back, 1 base at V and 4 bases at J, with 11 bases in the middle. The CDR3 sequence: CSARVGRGNQPQHF. The CDR3 DNA sequence: TGCAGTGCTAGAGTGGGACGGGGAAATCAGCCCCAGCATTTT.

V and J are TRBV12-3 or TRBV12-4 and TRBJ2-1; no reliable D call. This CDR3 region has 14 residues. Deletions cut 3 bases from V and 6 bases from J, with 12 bases between. The CDR3, as DNA: TGTGCCAGCAGTTTTGCACCAGGTTCCAATGAGCAGTTCTTC. It encodes CASSFAPGSNEQFF.

This clonotype showed up many times. This chain uses TRBV6-2 or TRBV6-3 with TRBJ2-7, with D maybe TRBD1 (7 bases). The CDR3 is 12 amino acids. Trimming removed 6 bases from V and 7 bases from J, with 13 bases in between. Germline V gene data show CDR1 as MNHEY and CDR2 as SVGEGT. For the CDR3, the DNA is TGTGCCAGCAGCCCAGGGGGGCGTGAGCAGTACTTC. It translates to CASSPGGREQYF.

The rearrangement joins TRBV15 to TRBJ1-4; perhaps TRBD1 as D (6 bases). The CDR3 consists of 17 residues. The germline gives CDR1 LNHNV, CDR2 YYDKDF (reference sequence). V gave up 2 bases and J gave up 6 bases, with 19 bases separating them. In DNA, the CDR3 is TGTGCCACCAGCAGAACAGGGTTGGGGGTGGAAGATGAAAAACTGTTTTTT. As protein: CATSRTGLGVEDEKLFF. Together with reference TRBV15 and TRBJ1-4, the CDR3 gives the full variable domain: DAMVIQNPRYQVTQFGKPVTLSCSQTLNHNVMYWYQQKSSQAPKLLFHYYDKDFNNEADTPDNFQSRRPNTSFCFLDIRSPGLGDTAMYLCATSRTGLGVEDEKLFFGSGTQLSVL.

The CDR3 region has the DNA TGTGCCAGCAGATTGACTAGCGGGAGCTCCTACAATGAGCAGTTCTTC. This codes for CASRLTSGSSYNEQFF. V and J are TRBV6-2 or TRBV6-3 and TRBJ2-1, with TRBD2 identical over 12 bases. V was pared by 6 bases and J by 0 bases, with 3 bases of the junction left unmatched. The CDR3 contains 16 residues. Germline values: CDR1 MNHEY, CDR2 SVGEGT.

This chain uses TRBV7-2 with TRBJ2-3; the D gene is possibly TRBD2 (6 bases). V dropped 1 base and J dropped 6 bases, with 20 bases sitting between them. Germline CDR1 SGHTA, CDR2 FQGNSA. This CDR3 region has 17 residues. CDR3 sequence (DNA): TGTGCCAGCAGCTTAGTCTCTAGCGCGCCCCCCAGGGATACGCAGTATTTT. This sequence encodes CASSLVSSAPPRDTQYF.

At least ten counts were recorded for this clonotype. The rearrangement joins TRBV7-8 to TRBJ1-1, with TRBD1 identical over 8 bases. After removal of 5 bases from V and 1 base from J, the junction contained 9 bases not matched to a gene. This CDR3 spans 16 amino acids. Looked up from germline, CDR1 is SGHVS and CDR2 is FQNEAQ. This chain's CDR3 is CASSGRQGTPNTEAFF. Written as DNA, the CDR3 is TGTGCCAGCAGCGGCCGACAGGGGACCCCGAACACTGAAGCTTTCTTT.

This clonotype was detected many times. CDR3 DNA sequence: TGTGCCAGCAGCACGGCCTCTGGGGACTATGGCTACACCTTC. Protein sequence: CASSTASGDYGYTF. The chain is built from TRBV7-2 and TRBJ1-2; D unclear. The V and J ends lost 5 bases and 3 bases respectively, with 13 bases between them. Looked up from germline, CDR1 is SGHTA and CDR2 is FQGNSA. The CDR3 runs to 14 residues.

This chain connects TRBV11-3 to TRBJ1-1, with D possibly matching TRBD1 (5 bases). Trimming cost V 2 bases and J 3 bases, with 7 bases left between them. This CDR3 is 13 amino acids long. CDR1 and CDR2 (germline): SGHNT, YENEEA. The DNA of the CDR3 is TGTGCCAGCAGCTTACGACAGCACACTGAAGCTTTCTTT. Its protein is CASSLRQHTEAFF.

This clonotype was seen ten or more times. The rearrangement joins TRBV3-1 to TRBJ1-6; 8 bases are shared with TRBD1. The CDR3 is 15 amino acids. Losses at the gene ends were 4 bases for V and 7 bases for J; bases not matched to a gene: 6. Per the germline V gene, CDR1 is LGHDT and CDR2 is YNNKEL (reference sequence). CDR3 sequence (DNA): TGTGCCAGCAGCCCCGGACAGGGCGGAAATTCACCCCTCCACTTT. Encoded protein: CASSPGQGGNSPLHF.

This chain links TRBV28 with TRBJ2-7; the D gene is possibly TRBD2 (6 bases). Germline CDR1 reads MDHEN; CDR2 reads SYDVKM. This CDR3 is built from 16 residues. With 4 bases removed from V and 1 base from J, the gap between germline ends came to 17 bases. The CDR3 DNA reads as TGTGCCAGCAGTTATAGGAGGGGCGCTTCGTCCTACGAGCAGTACTTC. Translation: CASSYRRGASSYEQYF.

The rearrangement uses TRBV12-3 or TRBV12-4 and TRBJ2-5, with D unresolved. The V end was cut by 5 bases, the J end by 5 bases, with 24 bases between. The CDR3 runs 17 residues. The CDR3 DNA follows: TGTGCCAGCAGTCCCTCCGGCGGCGGAAAAAATTGGGAGACCCAGTACTTC. This codes for CASSPSGGGKNWETQYF.

This clonotype appeared a few times. This chain connects TRBV7-2 to TRBJ1-2; tentatively, D is TRBD1 (5 bases). This CDR3 spans 17 amino acids. Germline CDR1 SGHTA, CDR2 FQGNSA. Trimming took 5 bases from V and 0 from J, leaving 19 bases between them. The DNA for the CDR3 is TGTGCCAGCAGCCCAGAAAGGGGAAGTTGGGCTAACTATGGCTACACCTTC. Its translation is CASSPERGSWANYGYTF.

This clonotype was detected only a few times. The V and J genes are TRBV13 and TRBJ2-5, with TRBD2 matching over 8 bases. Germline V gene lookup returns CDR1 PRHDT and CDR2 FYEKMQ (reference sequence). V dropped 5 bases and J dropped 0; count of bases not matched to a gene: 11. The CDR3 has 17 amino acids. CDR3 sequence (DNA): TGTGCCAGCAGCGAAAGGGGTACTAGCGGAAACCAAGAGACCCAGTACTTC. The encoded protein is CASSERGTSGNQETQYF.

In this sample, this clonotype turned up a few times. The rearrangement links TRBV12-5 to TRBJ2-5, with D maybe TRBD1 (5 bases). Trimming cost V 1 base and J 4 bases, with 13 bases left between them. CDR3 size: 15 residues. CDR1 and CDR2 from the germline V gene are LGHNT and FRNRAP. Written as DNA, the CDR3 is TGTGCTAGTGGTTTGGGCCAGGGCTGGGTAGAGACCCAGTACTTC. Protein: CASGLGQGWVETQYF.

Ten or more counts support this clonotype. The V gene is TRBV10-3, the J gene TRBJ1-1, with D unclear. This CDR3 comprises 13 residues. Germline V gene lookup returns CDR1 ENHRY and CDR2 SYGVKD. Trimming removed 3 bases at V and 2 bases at J, with 7 bases between. CDR3 coding DNA: TGTGCCATCAGTGATAAGGGTAACACTGAAGCTTTCTTT. Amino acids: CAISDKGNTEAFF.